This TCR beta chain was captured by sequencing in a study of blood T cell repertoires in COVID-19. Looking at the study overall: Samples representing acute and convalescent COVID-19 were sourced from the United States, Italy and Spain. In each case, the material was cDNA or gDNA derived from T cells, B-cell-depleted T cells, or PBMCs.

Authors' data handling: Amplifying reference gene primers gave estimates of nucleated cell counts. This table comes from immunoSEQ multiplex PCR, and its TCRdb copy is limited to in-frame clones, with some not included. V, J and clone size derive from that table, while D and trimming were established from the DNA sequence. The sample has 25,000 to 30,000 clones; around 82% are singletons. This TCR was recovered from a man aged 65 to 79 with active COVID-19. Sequenced: peripheral blood.

The CDR3 coding sequence is TGTGCTAGTGGTTTGGCCGCGGGACTAGCGGGGGGAGAGACCCAGTACTTC. Protein sequence: CASGLAAGLAGGETQYF. This chain connects TRBV12-5 to TRBJ2-5; TRBD2 agrees at 15 bases. Germline CDR1 and CDR2: LGHNT and FRNRAP. This CDR3 has 17 amino acids. The ends lost 1 base at V and 4 bases at J; junction bases unmatched: 4. The full variable domain, its missing parts supplied by reference TRBV12-5 and TRBJ2-5, is DARVTQTPRHKVTEMGQEVTMRCQPILGHNTVFWYRQTMMQGLELLAYFRNRAPLDDSGMPKDRFSAEMPDATLATLKIQPSEPRDSAVYFCASGLAAGLAGGETQYFGPGTRLLVL.